This T cell receptor (beta chain) was sequenced for a study of graft-versus-host responses after intestinal transplantation. Study-level background: Recipients obtained multivisceral, liver-intestinal, or isolated intestinal transplants. Anti-thymocyte globulin induction, then tacrolimus and steroids for roughly 3 years, went to all recipients. Findings and limits, study-wide: Recipient marrow showed GvH clones, some seen first in ileum or blood. Within the allografts of patients who had graft-donor T cell macrochimerism, graft-versus-host to host-versus-graft clonal ratios were high.

Some clones are missing from TCRdb's copy, which holds only in-frame ones; the method was immunoSEQ multiplex PCR. The data hold some 27,000 clones, with over 85% observed a single time. In the case of this clone: Its antigen is not identified.

The V end lost 0 bases, the J end lost 7 bases, and 35 bases lay between the germline ends. The CDR3 runs to 22 residues. Per germline, CDR1 SGDLS and CDR2 YYNGEE. The sample here was PBMCs, taken 18 days after transplant. The J gene is TRBJ2-1, the V gene TRBV9; tentatively, D is TRBD1 or TRBD2 (7 bases each). The sequence came from a human patient who received an intestinal transplant, so some T cells may come from the graft donor. This chain's CDR3 is CASSVATTGEGEAVWVRNEQFF. The DNA of the CDR3 is TGTGCCAGCAGCGTAGCTACCACAGGGGAGGGAGAGGCGGTGTGGGTGAGGAATGAGCAGTTCTTC.